A selection of T cell receptor beta chains follows, all from one sample in a study of T-cell memory formation after mild COVID-19. TCRdb redid the calling of the 5' RACE reads with MiXCR, one entry per CDR3 protein. The sample records about half a million distinct CDR3 sequences, roughly 18% being singletons. The sample comprised PBMCs or a T cell subset sorted from them (not recorded which). These receptor sequences come from an adult woman who had mild COVID-19 (a few samples of this study predate the infection). Cell type and time point are not known. The CDR3 runs from the conserved cysteine through the conserved F or W. A D gene is named only where the DNA matches it firmly. Some rows have no size entry. The others give once, few or many, or a class for an expanded clone.

J: TRBJ2-7; size: .; V: TRBV27; D: .; DNA: TGTGCCAGCAGTTGGGGGCCATTCTACGAGCAGTACTTC; CDR3: CASSWGPFYEQYF
J: TRBJ2-7; size: .; V: TRBV9; D: TRBD1; DNA: TGTGCCAGCAGCCCGGGGACAGCGCTATCCTACGAGCAGTACTTC; CDR3: CASSPGTALSYEQYF
J: TRBJ2-3; size: .; V: TRBV2; D: .; DNA: TGTGCCAGCAGTGAGGCAGCGATTAGCACAGATACGCAGTATTTT; CDR3: CASSEAAISTDTQYF
J: TRBJ1-5; size: many; V: TRBV20-1; D: .; DNA: TGCAGTGCTAGAGTTGGTGGAGGGGCAATTAATCAGCCCCAGCATTTT; CDR3: CSARVGGGAINQPQHF
J: TRBJ2-1; size: .; V: TRBV10-3; D: TRBD2; DNA: TGTGCCACCCGCCCCGGTGGGGGAGCGGGACCCAATGAGCAGTTCTTC; CDR3: CATRPGGGAGPNEQFF
J: TRBJ2-4; size: .; V: TRBV29-1; D: .; DNA: TGCAGCGGCACAGGGCTTGGAAACATTCAGTACTTC; CDR3: CSGTGLGNIQYF
J: TRBJ2-5; size: .; V: TRBV12-3/TRBV12-4; D: TRBD2; DNA: TGTGCCAGCAGTTTAGGGGCTAGCGGACCCCCGGGGGAGACCCAGTACTTC; CDR3: CASSLGASGPPGETQYF
J: TRBJ2-3; size: .; V: TRBV7-9; D: .; DNA: TGTGCCAGCAGCTTAGAAATCGGCCTTTCCACAGATACGCAGTATTTT; CDR3: CASSLEIGLSTDTQYF
J: TRBJ2-2; size: .; V: TRBV14; D: .; DNA: TGTGCCAGCAGCCCCCTGGAGGAGGTCGACACCGGGGAGCTGTTTTTT; CDR3: CASSPLEEVDTGELFF
J: TRBJ2-1; size: .; V: TRBV6-2/TRBV6-3; D: .; DNA: TGTGCCAGCAGTGATCAGTGGTGGCAGTTCTTC; CDR3: CASSDQWWQFF
J: TRBJ2-7; size: .; V: TRBV24-1; D: .; DNA: TGTGCCACCAGTGACCGCAGCGAGCAGTACTTC; CDR3: CATSDRSEQYF
J: TRBJ2-3; size: few; V: TRBV7-2; D: .; DNA: TGTGCCATCGGGGTAGCTAGCACAGATACGCAGTATTTT; CDR3: CAIGVASTDTQYF
J: TRBJ1-1; size: .; V: TRBV9; D: .; DNA: TGTGCCAGCAGCGCAAGGGGGAAGAACACTGAAGCTTTCTTT; CDR3: CASSARGKNTEAFF
J: TRBJ2-1; size: .; V: TRBV24-1; D: .; DNA: TGTGCCACCAGTGATTTCAGGGCCAATGAGCAGTTCTTC; CDR3: CATSDFRANEQFF
J: TRBJ2-3; size: .; V: TRBV9; D: TRBD1; DNA: TGTGCCAGCGACAGGGGAGTCACAGATACGCAGTATTTT; CDR3: CASDRGVTDTQYF
J: TRBJ2-5; size: .; V: TRBV3-1; D: TRBD2; DNA: TGTGCCAGCAGCCCCACTCTAGCGGGGGACCAAGAGACCCAGTACTTC; CDR3: CASSPTLAGDQETQYF
J: TRBJ2-5; size: .; V: TRBV9; D: .; DNA: TGTGCCAGCAGCGGTTCGAACCGGGGGGCAGGGGAGACCCAGTACTTC; CDR3: CASSGSNRGAGETQYF
J: TRBJ2-3; size: few; V: TRBV7-2; D: .; DNA: TGTGCCAGCAGCCGGACCCGGGTGGGAACAGATACGCAGTATTTT; CDR3: CASSRTRVGTDTQYF
J: TRBJ1-2; size: .; V: TRBV7-8; D: .; DNA: TGTGCCAGCAGCTTCGAACCGGAAATCTATGGCTACACCTTC; CDR3: CASSFEPEIYGYTF
J: TRBJ2-7; size: many; V: TRBV7-9; D: .; DNA: TGTGCCAGCAGCTTAAATGGTTTCAACGAGCAGTACTTC; CDR3: CASSLNGFNEQYF
J: TRBJ1-2; size: .; V: TRBV6-5; D: .; DNA: TGTGCCAGCATCTCTACGGGGGGCTACACCTTC; CDR3: CASISTGGYTF
J: TRBJ2-7; size: many; V: TRBV30; D: .; DNA: TGTGCCTGGAGTGGGGGATACTACGAGCAGTACTTC; CDR3: CAWSGGYYEQYF
J: TRBJ2-7; size: .; V: TRBV27; D: TRBD2; DNA: TGTGCCAGCAGTCCTTCGGGACTAGCGGACTACGAGCAGTACTTC; CDR3: CASSPSGLADYEQYF
J: TRBJ2-5; size: .; V: TRBV12-3/TRBV12-4; D: TRBD2; DNA: TGTGCCAGCAGCTCTAGCGGGGAGACCCAGTACTTC; CDR3: CASSSSGETQYF
J: TRBJ2-2; size: few; V: TRBV29-1; D: TRBD2; DNA: TGCAGCGCCCGGGAGGGGGTCGTCGGGGAGCTGTTTTTT; CDR3: CSAREGVVGELFF
J: TRBJ1-5; size: .; V: TRBV19; D: .; DNA: TGTGCCAGTAGGTCGGGGGGAGAACCCCAGCATTTT; CDR3: CASRSGGEPQHF
J: TRBJ2-7; size: .; V: TRBV5-1; D: .; DNA: TGCGCCAGCAGCTTGGAGGTCCACTACGAGCAGTACTTC; CDR3: CASSLEVHYEQYF
J: TRBJ1-6; size: few; V: TRBV5-1; D: TRBD1; DNA: TGCGCCAGCAGCCCGGAGACAGGGAGCTCCTATAATTCACCCCTCCACTTT; CDR3: CASSPETGSSYNSPLHF
J: TRBJ2-7; size: few; V: TRBV5-1; D: .; DNA: TGCGCCAGCAGTCCGGATCGGGGATCGACGGTACACGAGCAGTACTTC; CDR3: CASSPDRGSTVHEQYF
J: TRBJ2-7; size: few; V: TRBV7-9; D: TRBD2; DNA: TGTGCCAGCAGTCGCGGGGGGAGCGGGAGCACCTACGAGCAGTACTTC; CDR3: CASSRGGSGSTYEQYF
J: TRBJ2-1; size: .; V: TRBV7-9; D: .; DNA: TGTGCCAGCAGCGTAAGCCTTGGACTGGGGGTGGATGAGCAGTTCTTC; CDR3: CASSVSLGLGVDEQFF
J: TRBJ2-1; size: .; V: TRBV5-6; D: .; DNA: TGTGCCAGCAGCTTTTTGAAGGGTTCGGGGGAGGATGAGCAGTTCTTC; CDR3: CASSFLKGSGEDEQFF
J: TRBJ2-1; size: .; V: TRBV6-4; D: .; DNA: TGTGCCAGCAGTCGGTGTTCTCGGGAGTTCTTC; CDR3: CASSRCSREFF
J: TRBJ1-1; size: .; V: TRBV30; D: TRBD1; DNA: TGTGCCTGGAGTGCTCCGGGACAGGGAGGCGGGGGACTGAACACTGAAGCTTTCTTT; CDR3: CAWSAPGQGGGGLNTEAFF
J: TRBJ1-2; size: .; V: TRBV24-1; D: .; DNA: TGTGCCACCCGAGGGACGCAGGACTATGGCTACACCTTC; CDR3: CATRGTQDYGYTF
J: TRBJ2-7; size: .; V: TRBV27; D: TRBD1; DNA: TGTGCCAGCAGTTCGTACAGGGGCTCCTACGAGCAGTACTTC; CDR3: CASSSYRGSYEQYF
J: TRBJ1-5; size: .; V: TRBV14; D: .; DNA: TGTGTTGGGAAAGGTTTCAATCAGCCCCAGCATTTT; CDR3: CVGKGFNQPQHF
J: TRBJ1-2; size: .; V: TRBV5-4; D: .; DNA: TGTGCCAGCAGCTTGGATCAGGGGTATGGCTACACCTTC; CDR3: CASSLDQGYGYTF
J: TRBJ2-5; size: many; V: TRBV7-3; D: TRBD2; DNA: TGTGCCAGCAGCTTAAGAGGGGCGGGAGGTTACCAAGAGACCCAGTACTTC; CDR3: CASSLRGAGGYQETQYF
J: TRBJ2-1; size: few; V: TRBV11-2; D: TRBD2; DNA: TGTGCCAGCAGCTTCGGAGGGACTAGCGTCGATGAGCAGTTCTTC; CDR3: CASSFGGTSVDEQFF
J: TRBJ1-3; size: few; V: TRBV6-1; D: .; DNA: TGTGCCAGCAGTGCCCGACAGGGAAACACCATATATTTT; CDR3: CASSARQGNTIYF
J: TRBJ2-1; size: .; V: TRBV7-2; D: .; DNA: TGTGCCAGCAGCTTAGTTTCAGCGATCAGCTCCTACAATGAGCAGTTCTTC; CDR3: CASSLVSAISSYNEQFF
J: TRBJ2-2; size: few; V: TRBV11-2; D: .; DNA: TGTGCCAGCAGCGGAAGTGGGGGCCTCGGGGAGCTGTTTTTT; CDR3: CASSGSGGLGELFF
J: TRBJ1-2; size: many; V: TRBV5-1; D: TRBD1; DNA: TGCGCCAGCAGCAGCGGGACAGCAGCTAACTATGGCTACACCTTC; CDR3: CASSSGTAANYGYTF
J: TRBJ2-7; size: .; V: TRBV4-3; D: .; DNA: TGCGCCAGCAGCCAAGATGGGTCCTACCCAGTGGAGTACTTC; CDR3: CASSQDGSYPVEYF
J: TRBJ2-2; size: many; V: TRBV9; D: .; DNA: TGTGCCAGCAGCGTAGAAGGGGTAACTGCGACCGGGGAGCTGTTTTTT; CDR3: CASSVEGVTATGELFF